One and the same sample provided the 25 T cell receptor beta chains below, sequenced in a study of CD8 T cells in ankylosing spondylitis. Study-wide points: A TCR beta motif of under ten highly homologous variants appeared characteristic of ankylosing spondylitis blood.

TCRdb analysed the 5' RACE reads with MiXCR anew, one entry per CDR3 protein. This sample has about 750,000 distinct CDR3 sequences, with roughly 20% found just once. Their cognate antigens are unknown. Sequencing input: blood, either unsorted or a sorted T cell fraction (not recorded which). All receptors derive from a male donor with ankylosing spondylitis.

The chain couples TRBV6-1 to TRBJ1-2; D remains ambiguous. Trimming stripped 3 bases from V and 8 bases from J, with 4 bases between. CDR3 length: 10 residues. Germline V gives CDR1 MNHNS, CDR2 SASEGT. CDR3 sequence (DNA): TGTGCCAGCAGTGACGGAGGCTACACCTTC. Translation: CASSDGGYTF.

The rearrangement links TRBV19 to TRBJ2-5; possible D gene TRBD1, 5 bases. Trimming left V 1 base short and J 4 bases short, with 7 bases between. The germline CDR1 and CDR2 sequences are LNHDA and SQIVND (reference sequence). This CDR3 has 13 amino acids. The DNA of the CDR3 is TGTGCCAGTAGTATAGCTAGGGGAGAGACCCAGTACTTC. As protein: CASSIARGETQYF. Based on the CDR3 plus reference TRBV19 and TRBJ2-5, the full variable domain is DGGITQSPKYLFRKEGQNVTLSCEQNLNHDAMYWYRQDPGQGLRLIYYSQIVNDFQKGDIAEGYSVSREKKESFPLTVTSAQKNPTAFYLCASSIARGETQYFGPGTRLLVL.

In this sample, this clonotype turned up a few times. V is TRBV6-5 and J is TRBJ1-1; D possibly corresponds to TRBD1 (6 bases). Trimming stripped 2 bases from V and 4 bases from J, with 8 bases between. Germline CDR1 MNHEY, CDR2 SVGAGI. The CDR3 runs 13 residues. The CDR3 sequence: CASSYEDSTEAFF. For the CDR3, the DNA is TGTGCCAGCAGTTACGAGGACAGCACTGAAGCTTTCTTT.

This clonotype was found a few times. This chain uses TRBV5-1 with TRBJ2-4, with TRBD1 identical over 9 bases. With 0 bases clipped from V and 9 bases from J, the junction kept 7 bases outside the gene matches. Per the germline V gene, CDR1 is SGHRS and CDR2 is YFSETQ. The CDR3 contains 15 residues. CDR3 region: CASSLAVGQGSIQYF. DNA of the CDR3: TGCGCCAGCAGCTTGGCCGTCGGACAGGGGTCCATTCAGTACTTC.

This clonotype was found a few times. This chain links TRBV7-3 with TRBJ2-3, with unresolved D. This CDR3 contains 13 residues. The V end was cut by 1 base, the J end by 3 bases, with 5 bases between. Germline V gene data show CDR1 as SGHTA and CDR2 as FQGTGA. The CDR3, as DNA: TGTGCCAGCAGCTTAATGAGGACAGATACGCAGTATTTT. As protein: CASSLMRTDTQYF.

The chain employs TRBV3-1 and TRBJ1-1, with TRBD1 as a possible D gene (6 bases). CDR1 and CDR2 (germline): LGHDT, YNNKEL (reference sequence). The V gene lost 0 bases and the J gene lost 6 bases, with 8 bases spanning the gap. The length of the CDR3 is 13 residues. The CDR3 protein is CASSQDWGPEAFF. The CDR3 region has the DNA TGTGCCAGCAGCCAAGATTGGGGGCCTGAAGCTTTCTTT. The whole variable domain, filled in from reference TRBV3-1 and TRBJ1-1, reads DTAVSQTPKYLVTQMGNDKSIKCEQNLGHDTMYWYKQDSKKFLKIMFSYNNKELIINETVPNRFSPKSPDKAHLNLHINSLELGDSAVYFCASSQDWGPEAFFGQGTRLTVV.

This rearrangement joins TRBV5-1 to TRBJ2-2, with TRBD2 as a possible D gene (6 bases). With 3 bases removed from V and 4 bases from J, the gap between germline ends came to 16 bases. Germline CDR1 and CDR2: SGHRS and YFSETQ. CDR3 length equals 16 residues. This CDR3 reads CASSSKRLDPTGELFF. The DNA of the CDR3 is TGCGCCAGCAGCTCCAAGAGACTAGATCCCACCGGGGAGCTGTTTTTT. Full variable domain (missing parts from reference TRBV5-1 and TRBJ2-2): KAGVTQTPRYLIKTRGQQVTLSCSPISGHRSVSWYQQTPGQGLQFLFEYFSETQRNKGNFPGRFSGRQFSNSRSEMNVSTLELGDSALYLCASSSKRLDPTGELFFGEGSRLTVL.

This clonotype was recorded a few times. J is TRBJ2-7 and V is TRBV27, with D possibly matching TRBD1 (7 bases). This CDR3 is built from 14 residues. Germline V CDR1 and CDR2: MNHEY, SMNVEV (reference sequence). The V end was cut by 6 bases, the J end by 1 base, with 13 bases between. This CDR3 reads CASSQGGRSYEQYF. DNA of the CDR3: TGTGCCAGCAGCCAGGGGGGCAGATCCTACGAGCAGTACTTC.

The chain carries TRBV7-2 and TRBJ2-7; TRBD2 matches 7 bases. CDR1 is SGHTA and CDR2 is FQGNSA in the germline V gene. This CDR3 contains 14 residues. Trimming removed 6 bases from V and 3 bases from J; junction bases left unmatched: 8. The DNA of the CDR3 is TGTGCCAGCAGTGAACCGGGACTAAACTACGAGCAGTACTTC. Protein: CASSEPGLNYEQYF. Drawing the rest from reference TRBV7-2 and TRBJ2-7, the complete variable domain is GAGVSQSPSNKVTEKGKDVELRCDPISGHTALYWYRQSLGQGLEFLIYFQGNSAPDKSGLPSDRFSAERTGGSVSTLTIQRTQQEDSAVYLCASSEPGLNYEQYFGPGTRLTVT.

The DNA for the CDR3 is TGTGCCAGCAGTGCGAGACTAGCGGGAACCGGGAACACCGGGGAGCTGTTTTTT. It codes for CASSARLAGTGNTGELFF. This sequence joins TRBV11-2 and TRBJ2-2, with TRBD2 matching over 11 bases. Unmatched junction bases numbered 10, after V lost 6 bases and J lost 1 base. Germline-derived CDR1 and CDR2 are SGHAT and FQNNGV. The CDR3 length is 18 residues.

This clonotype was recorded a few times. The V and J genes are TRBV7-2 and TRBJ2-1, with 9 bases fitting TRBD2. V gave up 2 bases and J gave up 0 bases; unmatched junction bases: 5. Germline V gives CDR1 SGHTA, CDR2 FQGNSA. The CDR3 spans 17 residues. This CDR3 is CASSLISGSGSYNEQFF. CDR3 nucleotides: TGTGCCAGCAGCTTAATTAGCGGGAGTGGCTCCTACAATGAGCAGTTCTTC.

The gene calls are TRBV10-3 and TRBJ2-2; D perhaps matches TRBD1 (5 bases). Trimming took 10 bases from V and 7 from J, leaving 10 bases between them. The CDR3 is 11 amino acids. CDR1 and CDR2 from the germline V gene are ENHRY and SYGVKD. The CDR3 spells CATTENGELFF. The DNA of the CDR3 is TGTGCCACGACAGAAAACGGGGAGCTGTTTTTT.

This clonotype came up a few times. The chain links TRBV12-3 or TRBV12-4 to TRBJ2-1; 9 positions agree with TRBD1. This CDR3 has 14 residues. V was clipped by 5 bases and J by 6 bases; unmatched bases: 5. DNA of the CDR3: TGTGCCAGCAGTCCAACGACAGGGGGCAATGAGCAGTTCTTC. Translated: CASSPTTGGNEQFF.

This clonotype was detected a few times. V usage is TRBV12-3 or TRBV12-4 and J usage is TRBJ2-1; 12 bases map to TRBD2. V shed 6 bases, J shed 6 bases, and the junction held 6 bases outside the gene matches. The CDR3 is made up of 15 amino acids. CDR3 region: CASRPGLAGSNEQFF. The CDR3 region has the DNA TGTGCCAGCAGACCCGGACTAGCGGGATCCAATGAGCAGTTCTTC.

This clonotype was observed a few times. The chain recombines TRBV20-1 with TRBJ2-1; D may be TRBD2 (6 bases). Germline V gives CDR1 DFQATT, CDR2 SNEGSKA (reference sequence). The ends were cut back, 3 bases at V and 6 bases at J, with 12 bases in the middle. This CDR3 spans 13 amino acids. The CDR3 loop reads CSASGTPPNEQFF. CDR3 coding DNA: TGCAGTGCTAGCGGGACTCCCCCCAATGAGCAGTTCTTC.

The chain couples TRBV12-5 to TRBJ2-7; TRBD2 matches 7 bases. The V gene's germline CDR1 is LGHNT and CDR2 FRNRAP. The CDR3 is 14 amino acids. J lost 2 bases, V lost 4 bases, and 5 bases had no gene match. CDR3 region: CASGYDSGAYEQYF. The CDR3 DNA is TGTGCTAGTGGTTATGACAGCGGGGCCTACGAGCAGTACTTC.

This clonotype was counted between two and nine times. This CDR3 reads CSVDDQGGSHNEQFF. The CDR3 DNA reads TGCAGCGTTGACGATCAGGGTGGTTCCCACAATGAGCAGTTCTTC. V and J are TRBV29-1 and TRBJ2-1, with a possible D match to TRBD1 (5 bases). Per germline, CDR1 SQVTM and CDR2 ANQGSEA. V lost 3 bases and J 5 bases, leaving 17 bases between the germline ends. This CDR3 spans 15 amino acids.

CDR3: CASSSTGTETGTWSTDTQYF. Written as DNA, the CDR3 is TGTGCCAGCAGTTCGACCGGGACAGAAACAGGGACGTGGAGCACAGATACGCAGTATTTT. The rearrangement links TRBV2 to TRBJ2-3; 7 positions agree with TRBD1. Germline V gene sequence: CDR1 SNHLY, CDR2 FYNNEI. The V gene end was trimmed by 5 bases and the J gene end by 0 bases; junction bases not matched to a gene: 20. The CDR3 is 20 amino acids. Drawing the rest from reference TRBV2 and TRBJ2-3, the complete variable domain is EPEVTQTPSHQVTQMGQEVILRCVPISNHLYFYWYRQILGQKVEFLVSFYNNEISEKSEIFDDQFSVERPDGSNFTLKIRSTKLEDSAMYFCASSSTGTETGTWSTDTQYFGPGTRLTVL.

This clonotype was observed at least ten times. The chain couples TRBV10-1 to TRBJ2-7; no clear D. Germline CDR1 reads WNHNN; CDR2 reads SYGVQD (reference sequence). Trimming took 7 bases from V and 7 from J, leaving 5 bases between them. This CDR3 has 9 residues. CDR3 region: CASKREQYF. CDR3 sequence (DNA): TGCGCCAGCAAGAGGGAGCAGTACTTC.

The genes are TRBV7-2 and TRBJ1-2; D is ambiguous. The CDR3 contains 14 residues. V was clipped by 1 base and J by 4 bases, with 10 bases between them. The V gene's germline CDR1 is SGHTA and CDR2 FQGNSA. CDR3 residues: CASSLEVTIYGYTF. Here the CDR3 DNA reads TGTGCCAGCAGCTTAGAGGTGACAATCTATGGCTACACCTTC.

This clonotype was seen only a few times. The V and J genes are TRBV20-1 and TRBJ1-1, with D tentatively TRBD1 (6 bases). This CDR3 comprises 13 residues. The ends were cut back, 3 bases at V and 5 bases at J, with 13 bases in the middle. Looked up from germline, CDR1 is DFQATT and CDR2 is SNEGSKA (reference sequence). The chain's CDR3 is CSASVTGFTEAFF. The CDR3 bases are TGCAGTGCTAGTGTCACAGGGTTTACTGAAGCTTTCTTT.

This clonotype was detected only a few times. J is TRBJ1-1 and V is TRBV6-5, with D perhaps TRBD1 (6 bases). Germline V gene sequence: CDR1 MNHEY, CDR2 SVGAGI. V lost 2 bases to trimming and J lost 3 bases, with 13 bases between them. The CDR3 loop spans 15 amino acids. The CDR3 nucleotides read TGTGCCAGCAGTTACCCAGGTCCAGGGGACACTGAAGCTTTCTTT. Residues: CASSYPGPGDTEAFF.

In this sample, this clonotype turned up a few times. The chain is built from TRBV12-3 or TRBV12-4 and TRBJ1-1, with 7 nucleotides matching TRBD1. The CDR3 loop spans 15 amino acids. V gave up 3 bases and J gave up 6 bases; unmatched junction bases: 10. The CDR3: CASSFYSQGGAEAFF. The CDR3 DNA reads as TGTGCCAGCAGTTTTTATAGCCAGGGGGGGGCTGAAGCTTTCTTT.

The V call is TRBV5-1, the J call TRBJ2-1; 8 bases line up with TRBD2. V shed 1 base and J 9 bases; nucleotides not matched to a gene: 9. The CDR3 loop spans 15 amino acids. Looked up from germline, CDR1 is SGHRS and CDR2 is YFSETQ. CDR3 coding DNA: TGCGCCAGCAGCTTGAGGCGGGAGGTTTCGGGTGAGCAGTTCTTC. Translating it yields CASSLRREVSGEQFF.

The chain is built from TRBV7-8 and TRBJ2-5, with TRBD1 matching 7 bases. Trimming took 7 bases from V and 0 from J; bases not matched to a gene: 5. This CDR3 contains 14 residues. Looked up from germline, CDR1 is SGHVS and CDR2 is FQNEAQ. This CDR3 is CASTTGQDQETQYF. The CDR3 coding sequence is TGTGCCAGCACCACAGGACAGGACCAAGAGACCCAGTACTTC. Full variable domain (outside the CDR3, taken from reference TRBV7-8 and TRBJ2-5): GAGVSQSPRYKVAKRGQDVALRCDPISGHVSLFWYQQALGQGPEFLTYFQNEAQLDKSGLPSDRFFAERPEGSVSTLKIQRTQQEDSAVYLCASTTGQDQETQYFGPGTRLLVL.